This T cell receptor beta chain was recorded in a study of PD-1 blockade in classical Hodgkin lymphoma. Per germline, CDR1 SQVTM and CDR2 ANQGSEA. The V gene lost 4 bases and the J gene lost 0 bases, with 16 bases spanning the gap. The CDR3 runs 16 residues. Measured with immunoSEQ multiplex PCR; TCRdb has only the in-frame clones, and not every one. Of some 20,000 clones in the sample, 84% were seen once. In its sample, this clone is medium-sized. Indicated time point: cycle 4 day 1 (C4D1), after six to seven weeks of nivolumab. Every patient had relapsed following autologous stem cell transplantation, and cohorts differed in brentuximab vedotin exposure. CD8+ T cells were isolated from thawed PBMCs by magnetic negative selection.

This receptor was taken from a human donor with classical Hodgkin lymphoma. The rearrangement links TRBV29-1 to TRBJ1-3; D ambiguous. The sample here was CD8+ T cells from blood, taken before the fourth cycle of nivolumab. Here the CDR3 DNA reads TGCAGCGTTGTTCTTAGACTTCCAAACTCTGGAAACACCATATATTTT. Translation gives CSVVLRLPNSGNTIYF. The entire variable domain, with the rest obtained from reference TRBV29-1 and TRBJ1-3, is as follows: SAVISQKPSRDICQRGTSLTIQCQVDSQVTMMFWYRQQPGQSLTLIATANQGSEATYESGFVIDKFPISRPNLTFSTLTVSNMSPEDSSIYLCSVVLRLPNSGNTIYFGEGSWLTVV.